This T cell receptor (beta chain) was found in a study of cytomegalovirus exposure and HLA in healthy donors. Study-wide results and caveats: Another analysis was done later, and it associated roughly 15,000 TCR beta sequences with HLA alleles at 0.05 false discovery rate. It was reported that the classifier diagnosed cytomegalovirus status with high specificity and sensitivity in both the original and validation cohorts. Through in vitro validation, three CMV-associated chains were shown to be specific for CMV antigens. TCR beta chains associated with HLA were, in a later analysis, more clonally expanded than equally common others.

Primers included in the PCR were 60 Vbeta and 13 Jbeta primers. This table comes from immunoSEQ multiplex PCR, and its TCRdb copy is limited to in-frame clones, with some not included. Here the sample table reports more than 40,000 clones. The CDR3 has 13 residues. V lost 4 bases and J lost 4; bases outside the gene matches: 2. Per germline, CDR1 SEHNR and CDR2 FQNEAQ (reference sequence). Regarding this clone: The antigen remains undetermined.

This TCR was sampled from a male donor in good health and CMV-seronegative. Sample: PBMCs. The gene calls are TRBV7-9 and TRBJ1-2; 8 positions agree with TRBD1. The CDR3: CASSSTGVYGYTF. The CDR3 nucleotides read TGTGCCAGCAGCTCGACAGGGGTCTATGGCTACACCTTC.